The present TCR beta chain was sequenced within a study of cytomegalovirus exposure and HLA in healthy donors. The V gene's germline CDR1 is SNHLY and CDR2 FYNNEI. V lost 6 bases and J 8 bases, leaving 13 bases between the germline ends. This CDR3 is built from 12 residues. Study outcomes and limitations: Some 17,000 TCR beta sequences were associated with HLA alleles at 0.05 false discovery rate in a later analysis. Later on, a genetic analysis was performed. It linked a missense variant in DCLRE1C with V- and J-gene trimming of TCR beta.

This PCR relied on a set of 60 Vbeta primers and 13 Jbeta primers. Profiling relied on immunoSEQ multiplex PCR, and the TCRdb table lists in-frame clones only, not all of them. The repertoire includes about 82,000 clones, about 74% of them detected once, and roughly 6.2% sits in the top ten. The sample holds one count of this clone. Its antigen is as yet unknown. The chain joins TRBV2 to TRBJ1-2; D is unclear. The sequencing sample was made of PBMCs. The receptor was isolated from a woman aged 45-60 years in good health and CMV-seropositive. CDR3 DNA: TGTGCCAGCAGCACCCAGCGGATGGGCTACACCTTC. It specifies CASSTQRMGYTF. The entire variable domain, with the rest obtained from reference TRBV2 and TRBJ1-2, is as follows: EPEVTQTPSHQVTQMGQEVILRCVPISNHLYFYWYRQILGQKVEFLVSFYNNEISEKSEIFDDQFSVERPDGSNFTLKIRSTKLEDSAMYFCASSTQRMGYTFGSGTRLTVV.